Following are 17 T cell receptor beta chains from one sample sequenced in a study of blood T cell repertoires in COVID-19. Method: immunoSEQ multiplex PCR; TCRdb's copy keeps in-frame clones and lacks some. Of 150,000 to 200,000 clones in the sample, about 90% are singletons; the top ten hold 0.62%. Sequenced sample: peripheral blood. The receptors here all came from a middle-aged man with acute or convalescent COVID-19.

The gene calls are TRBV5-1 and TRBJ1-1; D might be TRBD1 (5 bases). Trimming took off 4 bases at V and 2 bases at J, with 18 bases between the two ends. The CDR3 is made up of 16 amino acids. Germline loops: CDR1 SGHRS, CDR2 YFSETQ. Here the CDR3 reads CASSLRGGAGNTEAFF. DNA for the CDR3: TGCGCCAGCAGCCTTCGGGGGGGAGCTGGCAACACTGAAGCTTTCTTT.

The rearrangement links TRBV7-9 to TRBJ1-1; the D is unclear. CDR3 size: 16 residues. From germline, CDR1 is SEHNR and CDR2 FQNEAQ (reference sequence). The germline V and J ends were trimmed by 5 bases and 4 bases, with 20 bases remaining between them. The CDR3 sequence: CASSPQVGSLSTEAFF. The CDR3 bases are TGTGCCAGCAGCCCACAAGTAGGGAGCCTGAGCACTGAAGCTTTCTTT.

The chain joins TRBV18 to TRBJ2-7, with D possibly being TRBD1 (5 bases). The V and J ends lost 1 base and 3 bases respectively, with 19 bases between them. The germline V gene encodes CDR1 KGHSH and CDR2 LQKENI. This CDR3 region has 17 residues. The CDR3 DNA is TGTGCCAGCTCACCACAAGCACCCAGGGCCTCAAACTACGAGCAGTACTTC. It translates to CASSPQAPRASNYEQYF.

The CDR3: CASREAGSETQYF. The CDR3 nucleotides read TGCGCCAGCAGAGAAGCGGGGTCAGAGACCCAGTACTTC. V gene TRBV5-1 combines with J gene TRBJ2-5, with TRBD2 identical over 7 bases. Germline V CDR1 and CDR2: SGHRS, YFSETQ. This CDR3 has 13 residues. V was pared by 5 bases and J by 4 bases, with 5 bases of the junction left unmatched.

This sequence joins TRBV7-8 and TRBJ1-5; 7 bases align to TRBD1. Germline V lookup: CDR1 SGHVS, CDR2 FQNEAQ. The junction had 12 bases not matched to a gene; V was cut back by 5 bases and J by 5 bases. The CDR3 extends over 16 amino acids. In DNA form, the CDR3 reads TGTGCCAGCAGCCGAGGACAGGCCAGTACAGATCAGCCCCAGCATTTT. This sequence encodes CASSRGQASTDQPQHF. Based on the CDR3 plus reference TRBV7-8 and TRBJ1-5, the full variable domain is GAGVSQSPRYKVAKRGQDVALRCDPISGHVSLFWYQQALGQGPEFLTYFQNEAQLDKSGLPSDRFFAERPEGSVSTLKIQRTQQEDSAVYLCASSRGQASTDQPQHFGDGTRLSIL.

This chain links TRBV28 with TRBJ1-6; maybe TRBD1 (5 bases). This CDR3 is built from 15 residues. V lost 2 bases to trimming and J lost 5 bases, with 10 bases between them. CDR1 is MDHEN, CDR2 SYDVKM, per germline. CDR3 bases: TGTGCCAGCAGTTTAGGGCCGACAGATAATTCACCCCTCCACTTT. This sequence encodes CASSLGPTDNSPLHF.

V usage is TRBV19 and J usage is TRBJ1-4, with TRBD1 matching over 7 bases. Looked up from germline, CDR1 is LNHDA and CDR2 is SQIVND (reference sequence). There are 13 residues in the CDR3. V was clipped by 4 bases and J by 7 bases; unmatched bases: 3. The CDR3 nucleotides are TGTGCCAGTAGTACTCACAGGGGTGAAAAACTGTTTTTT. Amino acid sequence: CASSTHRGEKLFF.

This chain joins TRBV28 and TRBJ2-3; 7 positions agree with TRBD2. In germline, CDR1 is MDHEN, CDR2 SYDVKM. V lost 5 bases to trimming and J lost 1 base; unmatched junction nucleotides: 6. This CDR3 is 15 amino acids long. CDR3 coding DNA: TGTGCCAGCAGTACTACTAGCGACCGCACAGATACGCAGTATTTT. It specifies CASSTTSDRTDTQYF.

The CDR3 DNA reads as TGTGCCAGTAGTCGGGCCAGCGGTCAGCCCCAGCATTTT. It is translated as CASSRASGQPQHF. This chain connects TRBV19 to TRBJ1-5; D ambiguous. CDR3 length: 13 residues. The germline V gene encodes CDR1 LNHDA and CDR2 SQIVND (reference sequence). The germline V and J ends were trimmed by 5 bases and 6 bases, with 11 bases remaining between them.

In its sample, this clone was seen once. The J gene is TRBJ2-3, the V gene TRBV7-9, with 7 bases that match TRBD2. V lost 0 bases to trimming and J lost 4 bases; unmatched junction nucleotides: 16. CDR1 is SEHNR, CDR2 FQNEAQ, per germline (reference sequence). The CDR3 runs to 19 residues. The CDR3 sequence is CASSLASYLGGGVADTQYF. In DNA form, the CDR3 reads TGTGCCAGCAGCTTAGCGAGCTATTTGGGCGGGGGTGTGGCAGATACGCAGTATTTT.

This CDR3 reads CASSQRVYEQYF. The CDR3 DNA is TGTGCCAGCAGTCAGCGGGTCTACGAGCAGTACTTC. The genes are TRBV28 and TRBJ2-7; D possibly corresponds to TRBD2 (6 bases). CDR1 MDHEN and CDR2 SYDVKM come from the germline V gene. The CDR3 loop spans 12 amino acids. Trimming left V 5 bases short and J 3 bases short, with 8 bases between.

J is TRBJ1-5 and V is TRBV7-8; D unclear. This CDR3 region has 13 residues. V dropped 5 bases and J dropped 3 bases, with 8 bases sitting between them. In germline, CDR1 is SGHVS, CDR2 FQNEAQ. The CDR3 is CASSPDYNQPQHF. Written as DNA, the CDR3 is TGTGCCAGCAGCCCAGACTACAATCAGCCCCAGCATTTT.

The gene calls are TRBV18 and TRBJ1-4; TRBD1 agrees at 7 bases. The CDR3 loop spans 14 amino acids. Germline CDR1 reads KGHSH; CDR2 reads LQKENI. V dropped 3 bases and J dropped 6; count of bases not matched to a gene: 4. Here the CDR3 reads CASSPRQGDEKLFF. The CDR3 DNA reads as TGTGCCAGCTCACCCAGACAGGGCGATGAAAAACTGTTTTTT.

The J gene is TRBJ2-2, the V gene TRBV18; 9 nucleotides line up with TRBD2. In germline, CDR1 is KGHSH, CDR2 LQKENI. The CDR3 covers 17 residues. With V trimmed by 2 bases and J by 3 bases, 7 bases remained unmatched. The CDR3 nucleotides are TGTGCCAGCTCACCATTAATCCCTAGCGGGGACACCGGGGAGCTGTTTTTT. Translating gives CASSPLIPSGDTGELFF.

This CDR3 reads CASSVGPGGSGNTIYF. In nucleotides, the CDR3 is TGTGCCAGCAGCGTAGGGCCGGGCGGGTCTGGAAACACCATATATTTT. The chain has TRBV9 and TRBJ1-3; D remains unclear. The germline CDR1 and CDR2 sequences are SGDLS and YYNGEE. With 0 bases removed from V and 1 base from J, the gap between germline ends came to 11 bases. CDR3 length equals 16 residues.

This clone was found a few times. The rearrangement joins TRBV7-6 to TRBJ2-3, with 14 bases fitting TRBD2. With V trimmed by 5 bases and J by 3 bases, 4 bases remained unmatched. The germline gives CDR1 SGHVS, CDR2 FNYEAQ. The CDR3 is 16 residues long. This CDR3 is CASSPGLAGGTDTQYF. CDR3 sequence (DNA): TGTGCCAGCAGCCCCGGACTAGCGGGAGGAACAGATACGCAGTATTTT.

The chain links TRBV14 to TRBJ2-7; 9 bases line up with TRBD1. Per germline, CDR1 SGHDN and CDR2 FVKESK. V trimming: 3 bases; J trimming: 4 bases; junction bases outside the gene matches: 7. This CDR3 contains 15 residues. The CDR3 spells CASSHGQGRGYEQYV. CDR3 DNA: TGTGCCAGCAGCCACGGACAGGGGAGGGGGTACGAGCAGTACGTC.